These 18 T cell receptor beta chains were sequenced from one sample in a study of T cells in Graves' hyperthyroidism and ophthalmopathy. Amplification of TCR beta CDR3 regions was performed using RNA transcripts as template. First-round RT-PCR targeting the TCR CDR3 was performed with the HTBI primer set. TCRdb reanalysed the multiplex PCR reads using MiXCR and keeps one entry per CDR3 protein. Counted here are around 600,000 distinct CDR3 sequences, 15% to 18% occurring once; the ten biggest clones make up 6.5% to 8%. The sample consisted of blood. These receptors were taken from a woman aged 25 to 39 with Graves' hyperthyroidism.

This clonotype came up many times. Germline is not matched at one junction end, which may reflect a read error. The gene calls are TRBV14 and TRBJ2-7; the D is unclear. The CDR3 extends over 14 amino acids. Germline CDR1 SGHDN, CDR2 FVKESK. The CDR3, as DNA: TGTGCCAGCAGCAAAGAGGCGCAATCCTACGAGCAGTACTTC. Translated: CASSKEAQSYEQYF.

The genes are TRBV4-3 and TRBJ2-1; weak D call: TRBD1 (6 bases). Germline loops: CDR1 LGHNA, CDR2 YSLEER. The CDR3 extends over 14 amino acids. V was trimmed by 1 base and J by 7 bases, leaving 11 bases between them. The CDR3, as DNA: TGCGCCAGCAGCCAAGTAAACAGGGATAATGAGCAGTTCTTC. Its protein product is CASSQVNRDNEQFF.

J is TRBJ2-3 and V is TRBV6-1; TRBD2 might be the D (5 bases). With 10 bases removed from V and 2 bases from J, the gap between germline ends came to 13 bases. Per the germline V gene, CDR1 is MNHNS and CDR2 is SASEGT. The CDR3 extends over 13 amino acids. The CDR3 DNA reads TGTGCCAACAAAGGACTCTACACAGATACGCAGTATTTT. Translated: CANKGLYTDTQYF.

The sample holds a few counts of this clonotype. The junction and the germline gene differ at one end; a read error may be behind it. The chain joins TRBV9 to TRBJ2-7; D call uncertain. CDR3 length equals 16 residues. Per the germline V gene, CDR1 is SGDLS and CDR2 is YYNGEE. The CDR3 sequence: CASNVGALPSSYEQYF. The DNA for the CDR3 is TGTGCCAGCAACGTAGGCGCTCTCCCAAGCTCCTACGAGCAGTACTTC.

Ten or more counts support this clonotype. The gene calls are TRBV28 and TRBJ1-1; TRBD1 aligns across 11 bases. The J segment lost 0 bases and the V segment lost 3 bases, leaving 9 bases of the junction unmatched. From germline, CDR1 is MDHEN and CDR2 SYDVKM. The CDR3 sequence is 18 residues long. The CDR3 is CASSFSVGTGGMNTEAFF. The CDR3 coding sequence is TGTGCCAGCAGTTTTTCTGTCGGGACAGGGGGAATGAACACTGAAGCTTTCTTT.

This chain uses TRBV7-2 with TRBJ2-5; 9 bases agree with TRBD2. The J segment lost 4 bases and the V segment lost 5 bases, leaving 11 bases of the junction unmatched. The CDR3 is made up of 16 amino acids. Germline CDR1 and CDR2: SGHTA and FQGNSA. The CDR3 sequence: CASSILGGLAGETQYF. CDR3 coding DNA: TGTGCCAGCAGCATCCTAGGGGGACTAGCCGGAGAGACCCAGTACTTC.

There are many counts of this clonotype. The rearrangement uses TRBV11-2 and TRBJ2-1, with D tentatively TRBD2 (5 bases). There are 16 residues in the CDR3. The V end lost 0 bases, the J end lost 2 bases, and 11 bases lay between the germline ends. From germline, CDR1 is SGHAT and CDR2 FQNNGV. CDR3 sequence reads: CASSLEGGIPYNEQFF. The DNA for the CDR3 is TGTGCCAGCAGCTTAGAAGGAGGTATACCCTACAATGAGCAGTTCTTC. Combining the CDR3 with reference TRBV11-2 and TRBJ2-1 gives the whole variable domain EAGVAQSPRYKIIEKRQSVAFWCNPISGHATLYWYQQILGQGPKLLIQFQNNGVVDDSQLPKDRFSAERLKGVDSTLKIQPAKLEDSAVYLCASSLEGGIPYNEQFFGPGTRLTVL.

The rearrangement uses TRBV20-1 and TRBJ2-1, with D uncertain. V lost 5 bases to trimming and J lost 5 bases, with 7 bases between them. Germline CDR1 and CDR2: DFQATT and SNEGSKA (reference sequence). The CDR3 length is 11 residues. This CDR3 is CSAPGDNEQFF. In DNA, the CDR3 is TGCAGTGCTCCTGGGGACAATGAGCAGTTCTTC.

This clonotype has a count of ten or more. The gene calls are TRBV6-5 and TRBJ1-1; D unclear. The germline CDR1 and CDR2 sequences are MNHEY and SVGAGI. CDR3 length: 14 residues. The V end lost 0 bases, the J end lost 0 bases, and 5 bases lay between the germline ends. In DNA, the CDR3 is TGTGCCAGCAGTTACTCGGGCGTGAACACTGAAGCTTTCTTT. Its translation: CASSYSGVNTEAFF.

The chain carries TRBV3-1 and TRBJ2-1, with TRBD2 identical over 11 bases. The V segment lost 5 bases and the J segment 8 bases; nucleotides outside the gene matches: 20. Germline V CDR1 and CDR2: LGHDT, YNNKEL (reference sequence). The CDR3 totals 19 residues. This chain's CDR3 is CASSLRTGTSGALGYEQFF. The CDR3 DNA reads TGTGCCAGCAGCTTAAGAACCGGGACTAGCGGAGCCCTTGGGTATGAGCAGTTCTTC.

This clonotype has a count of ten or more. The J gene is TRBJ2-2, the V gene TRBV6-1; D is unresolved. Trimming shortened V by 8 bases and J by 5 bases, and 15 bases separated the two germline ends. The CDR3 totals 14 residues. Per germline, CDR1 MNHNS and CDR2 SASEGT. This chain's CDR3 is CASQKEIETGELFF. The CDR3 DNA follows: TGTGCCAGCCAGAAGGAGATCGAGACCGGGGAGCTGTTTTTT.

The chain carries TRBV12-3 or TRBV12-4 and TRBJ2-2, with 10 bases matching TRBD1. The CDR3 is 16 residues long. With V trimmed by 5 bases and J by 7 bases, 10 bases remained unmatched. The CDR3, as DNA: TGTGCCAGCAGTATCCCCGACAGGGGGCAAGGCGGGGAGCTGTTTTTT. Its translation is CASSIPDRGQGGELFF.

In this sample, this clonotype turned up a few times. The chain is built from TRBV20-1 and TRBJ2-4; 8 nucleotides match TRBD2. The CDR3 extends over 15 amino acids. Germline V gene lookup returns CDR1 DFQATT and CDR2 SNEGSKA (reference sequence). Losses at the gene ends were 2 bases for V and 3 bases for J; bases not matched to a gene: 6. The CDR3 protein is CSARTGGVDKNIQYF. The CDR3 coding sequence is TGCAGTGCTAGAACGGGAGGGGTGGACAAAAACATTCAGTACTTC.

This clonotype was observed a few times. The chain uses TRBV20-1 and TRBJ2-1, with 16 bases fitting TRBD2. The CDR3 covers 22 residues. Germline loops: CDR1 DFQATT, CDR2 SNEGSKA (reference sequence). With 3 bases clipped from V and 3 bases from J, the junction kept 20 bases outside the gene matches. In DNA form, the CDR3 reads TGCAGTGCTAGCGGCCAAAAGTCCGCCGGGACTAGCGGGAGGGCCAGCTACAATGAGCAGTTCTTC. It encodes CSASGQKSAGTSGRASYNEQFF.

J is TRBJ1-5 and V is TRBV27; D possibly corresponds to TRBD1 (6 bases). The germline V and J ends were trimmed by 6 bases and 1 base, with 16 bases remaining between them. This CDR3 spans 16 amino acids. Per the germline V gene, CDR1 is MNHEY and CDR2 is SMNVEV (reference sequence). The CDR3 sequence: CASSPSWTVSNQPQHF. The DNA for the CDR3 is TGTGCCAGCAGCCCTTCTTGGACAGTCAGCAATCAGCCCCAGCATTTT.

This rearrangement joins TRBV20-1 to TRBJ2-3; 7 positions match TRBD1. The CDR3 totals 13 residues. V shed 5 bases, J shed 2 bases, and the junction held 4 bases outside the gene matches. CDR1 and CDR2 from the germline V gene are DFQATT and SNEGSKA (reference sequence). The CDR3 sequence is CSADRANTDTQYF. For the CDR3, the DNA is TGCAGTGCTGACAGGGCCAACACAGATACGCAGTATTTT.

As regards this clonotype: A clone one base away is much larger, so this may be a read error. The CDR3 nucleotides are TGTGCCAGCAGACTAGCGGGATTGGCAGATACGCAGCATTTT. This encodes CASRLAGLADTQHF. J is TRBJ2-3 and V is TRBV2; D gene uncertain. The last part of the DNA fits TRBJ1-5 better; the J call may be wrong. Per germline, CDR1 SNHLY and CDR2 FYNNEI. The CDR3 totals 14 residues.

This clonotype was recorded many times. The rearrangement links TRBV7-3 to TRBJ2-1; D uncertain. The germline V and J ends were trimmed by 3 bases and 2 bases, with 11 bases remaining between them. CDR3 size: 15 residues. Looked up from germline, CDR1 is SGHTA and CDR2 is FQGTGA. CDR3 region: CASSFSGLTYNEQFF. CDR3 sequence (DNA): TGTGCCAGCAGCTTTTCCGGGCTGACCTACAATGAGCAGTTCTTC.